Listed below are T cell receptor beta chains from one sample, sequenced in a study of vaccination and CD4 T cells after COVID-19. From the PCR reads, TCRdb called clonotypes with MiXCR, one entry per CDR3 protein. The sample contains over 10,000 distinct CDR3 sequences, around three fifths of which appear only once. These receptors' targets are unknown. The sequenced sample consisted of CD4+ T cells from blood, cultured in vitro. These receptors were obtained from a human donor who had recovered from COVID-19. CDR3s include the opening cysteine and the closing phenylalanine or tryptophan. Fields, in order: clone size, D gene, J gene, V gene, CDR3 protein, CDR3 DNA. D genes are given only for firm matches. Only part of the rows carry a size: once, few, many, or a class if the clone is expanded.

clone_size: few
d_call: TRBD1
j_call: TRBJ1-1
v_call: TRBV27
cdr3_aa: CASSPDRGTEAFF
cdr3_nt: TGTGCCAGCAGTCCCGACAGGGGCACTGAAGCTTTCTTT

clone_size: few
d_call: .
j_call: TRBJ1-5
v_call: TRBV23-1
cdr3_aa: CASSQSDRTLRGNQPQHF
cdr3_nt: TGCGCCAGCAGTCAATCCGACAGGACCCTGAGGGGCAATCAGCCCCAGCATTTT

clone_size: few
d_call: TRBD2
j_call: TRBJ2-5
v_call: TRBV2
cdr3_aa: CASRPGLAGGETQYF
cdr3_nt: TGTGCCAGCAGACCAGGACTAGCGGGAGGAGAGACCCAGTACTTC

clone_size: few
d_call: .
j_call: TRBJ1-1
v_call: TRBV6-5
cdr3_aa: CASSYSQNTEAFF
cdr3_nt: TGTGCCAGCAGTTACTCCCAGAACACTGAAGCTTTCTTT

clone_size: .
d_call: .
j_call: TRBJ1-2
v_call: TRBV6-1
cdr3_aa: CASRATGIYGYTF
cdr3_nt: TGTGCCAGCAGGGCTACAGGCATCTATGGCTACACCTTC

clone_size: .
d_call: .
j_call: TRBJ1-4
v_call: TRBV19
cdr3_aa: CASRKVGTNEKLFF
cdr3_nt: TGTGCCAGTAGGAAGGTTGGAACTAATGAAAAACTGTTTTTT

clone_size: .
d_call: .
j_call: TRBJ1-5
v_call: TRBV7-6
cdr3_aa: CASTLSLSGQPQHF
cdr3_nt: TGTGCCAGCACCCTGAGCCTCAGTGGGCAGCCCCAGCATTTT

clone_size: .
d_call: .
j_call: TRBJ2-7
v_call: TRBV30
cdr3_aa: CAWSADGTKGVKQYF
cdr3_nt: TGTGCCTGGAGTGCTGACGGGACCAAAGGAGTCAAGCAGTACTTC

clone_size: .
d_call: .
j_call: TRBJ1-5
v_call: TRBV19
cdr3_aa: CASSKGQSYNQPQHF
cdr3_nt: TGTGCCAGTAGTAAGGGACAAAGTTACAATCAGCCCCAGCATTTT

clone_size: few
d_call: .
j_call: TRBJ2-7
v_call: TRBV2
cdr3_aa: CASKGVGGGYEQYF
cdr3_nt: TGTGCCAGCAAGGGGGTTGGAGGGGGCTACGAGCAGTACTTC

clone_size: few
d_call: TRBD2
j_call: TRBJ2-3
v_call: TRBV24-1
cdr3_aa: CATSGRPGLASSTDTQYF
cdr3_nt: TGTGCCACCAGTGGCCGACCGGGACTAGCGTCTAGCACAGATACGCAGTATTTT

clone_size: .
d_call: .
j_call: TRBJ1-5
v_call: TRBV30
cdr3_aa: CAWSVRGDQPQHF
cdr3_nt: TGTGCCTGGAGTGTACGGGGAGATCAGCCCCAGCATTTT

clone_size: .
d_call: TRBD1
j_call: TRBJ2-7
v_call: TRBV28
cdr3_aa: CASSPPWQGALHEQYF
cdr3_nt: TGTGCCAGCAGTCCACCTTGGCAGGGGGCTCTCCACGAGCAGTACTTC

clone_size: .
d_call: .
j_call: TRBJ1-1
v_call: TRBV30
cdr3_aa: CAWTGGTYTEAFF
cdr3_nt: TGTGCCTGGACCGGCGGAACTTACACTGAAGCTTTCTTT

clone_size: .
d_call: .
j_call: TRBJ2-6
v_call: TRBV2
cdr3_aa: CASRLVRGASGANVLTF
cdr3_nt: TGTGCCAGCCGCCTGGTTAGGGGAGCCTCTGGGGCCAACGTCCTGACTTTC

clone_size: few
d_call: .
j_call: TRBJ1-4
v_call: TRBV7-8
cdr3_aa: CASSRLGPTNEKLFF
cdr3_nt: TGTGCCAGCAGCCGACTGGGTCCCACTAATGAAAAACTGTTTTTT

clone_size: few
d_call: .
j_call: TRBJ1-2
v_call: TRBV10-3
cdr3_aa: CAISEGQDYGYTF
cdr3_nt: TGTGCCATCAGTGAAGGGCAGGACTATGGCTACACCTTC

clone_size: .
d_call: .
j_call: TRBJ2-3
v_call: TRBV10-3
cdr3_aa: CAISRDTDTQYF
cdr3_nt: TGTGCCATCAGTAGGGACACAGATACGCAGTATTTT

clone_size: .
d_call: .
j_call: TRBJ2-1
v_call: TRBV19
cdr3_aa: CASSANGGLKQFF
cdr3_nt: TGTGCCAGTAGCGCCAACGGGGGGCTAAAGCAGTTCTTC

clone_size: .
d_call: TRBD2
j_call: TRBJ2-7
v_call: TRBV20-1
cdr3_aa: CSAPGGSSGIYEQYF
cdr3_nt: TGCAGTGCCCCCGGCGGGTCTAGCGGGATCTACGAGCAGTACTTC